One sample yielded the 28 T cell receptor beta chains listed below, sequenced in a study of T cells in Graves' hyperthyroidism and ophthalmopathy. RNA transcripts were the template for amplifying TCR beta CDR3 regions. When the TCR CDR3 underwent first-round RT-PCR, the HTBI primer set was used. TCRdb reprocessed the multiplex PCR reads with MiXCR, giving one entry per CDR3 protein. The repertoire has roughly 30,000 distinct CDR3 sequences, nearly 45% of them found once; the top ten carry about a tenth. The sample consisted of blood. These TCRs come from a woman aged 25 to 45 with Graves' hyperthyroidism.

Concerning this clonotype: The junction shows a germline mismatch at one end, possibly a read error. The V call is TRBV6-6, the J call TRBJ2-5, with D perhaps assigned TRBD1 or TRBD2 (6 bases each). The germline V gene encodes CDR1 MNHNY and CDR2 SVGAGI (reference sequence). The CDR3 has 16 residues. The CDR3 is CASSAGGAGLQETQYF. The CDR3 DNA sequence: TGCGCCAGCAGTGCTGGGGGCGCGGGGCTGCAAGAGACCCAGTACTTC.

This clonotype was counted many times. This sequence joins TRBV12-3 or TRBV12-4 and TRBJ1-2; D perhaps matches TRBD1 (5 bases). This CDR3 region has 12 residues. Trimming removed 5 bases from V and 5 bases from J, with 9 bases in between. CDR3 sequence: CASSRGGYGYTF. DNA for the CDR3: TGTGCCAGCAGTCGTGGGGGTTATGGCTACACCTTC.

The chain combines TRBV19 with TRBJ2-7, with 10 bases identical to TRBD1. The J segment lost 5 bases and the V segment lost 5 bases, leaving 6 bases of the junction unmatched. The CDR3 extends over 14 amino acids. The V gene's germline CDR1 is LNHDA and CDR2 SQIVND (reference sequence). The CDR3 DNA reads as TGTGCCAGTAGTCCGGACAGGGGGGGGGACGAGCAGTACTTC. Translating gives CASSPDRGGDEQYF.

By share, this clonotype counts as medium-sized. The V and J genes are TRBV19 and TRBJ2-1; a weak D match, TRBD1 (5 bases). The CDR3 length is 14 residues. V was clipped by 8 bases and J by 6 bases, with 17 bases between them. Germline values: CDR1 LNHDA, CDR2 SQIVND (reference sequence). The CDR3 coding sequence is TGTGCCAGTCGAGAACTTGGCCAGGGCAATGAGCAGTTCTTC. Translation gives CASRELGQGNEQFF. Based on the CDR3 plus reference TRBV19 and TRBJ2-1, the full variable domain is DGGITQSPKYLFRKEGQNVTLSCEQNLNHDAMYWYRQDPGQGLRLIYYSQIVNDFQKGDIAEGYSVSREKKESFPLTVTSAQKNPTAFYLCASRELGQGNEQFFGPGTRLTVL.

CDR3 sequence reads: CSARSRTFNSPLHF. The DNA for the CDR3 is TGCAGTGCTAGAAGCCGGACCTTTAATTCACCCCTCCACTTT. The V call is TRBV20-1, the J call TRBJ1-6; the D is unclear. Trimming shortened V by 2 bases and J by 6 bases, and 11 bases separated the two germline ends. This CDR3 spans 14 amino acids. Germline V gene data show CDR1 as DFQATT and CDR2 as SNEGSKA (reference sequence).

This clonotype is judged medium-sized. The CDR3 loop reads CSVESEDLEKLFF. The CDR3 DNA follows: TGCAGCGTTGAATCGGAGGATTTGGAAAAACTGTTTTTT. The V gene is TRBV29-1, the J gene TRBJ1-4, with no clear D. The V and J ends lost 2 bases and 8 bases respectively, with 12 bases between them. Germline V gives CDR1 SQVTM, CDR2 ANQGSEA. This CDR3 comprises 13 residues.

The chain has TRBV27 and TRBJ2-7; possibly TRBD1 for D (5 bases). The CDR3 covers 14 residues. Looked up from germline, CDR1 is MNHEY and CDR2 is SMNVEV (reference sequence). The V and J ends lost 6 bases and 7 bases respectively, with 19 bases between them. The CDR3 region has the DNA TGTGCCAGCAGCCAGACAGACAGTTCCGCTGAGCAGTACTTC. It yields the protein CASSQTDSSAEQYF.

The chain has TRBV2 and TRBJ1-1; D remains unclear. Germline-derived CDR1 and CDR2 are SNHLY and FYNNEI. The CDR3 is 12 residues long. V was pared by 10 bases and J by 0 bases, with 9 bases between. CDR3 in amino acids: CATTDLNTEAFF. Here the CDR3 DNA reads TGTGCCACTACGGACCTGAACACTGAAGCTTTCTTT. Variable domain in full (rest from reference TRBV2 and TRBJ1-1): EPEVTQTPSHQVTQMGQEVILRCVPISNHLYFYWYRQILGQKVEFLVSFYNNEISEKSEIFDDQFSVERPDGSNFTLKIRSTKLEDSAMYFCATTDLNTEAFFGQGTRLTVV.

This clonotype showed up just once. This chain links TRBV5-1 with TRBJ2-1; 8 bases align to TRBD2. CDR1 is SGHRS and CDR2 is YFSETQ in the germline V gene. The CDR3 consists of 15 residues. The J segment lost 5 bases and the V segment lost 1 base, leaving 5 bases of the junction unmatched. DNA of the CDR3: TGCGCCAGCAGCTTGTTGTCGGGAGGGAACAATGAGCAGTTCTTC. Protein sequence: CASSLLSGGNNEQFF.

This clonotype was observed at least ten times. This chain joins TRBV6-5 and TRBJ2-4; 8 bases fit TRBD1. This CDR3 contains 14 residues. Germline assignment: CDR1 MNHEY and CDR2 SVGAGI. Trimming at V came to 5 bases and at J to 5 bases, leaving 5 bases not matched to a gene. The DNA for the CDR3 is TGTGCCAGCAGTCGACAGGGGCAACAAAACATTCAGTACTTC. Its protein is CASSRQGQQNIQYF.

The chain joins TRBV7-3 to TRBJ1-2, with D uncertain. The germline gives CDR1 SGHTA, CDR2 FQGTGA. This CDR3 is 12 amino acids long. V lost 4 bases and J 6 bases, leaving 9 bases between the germline ends. The CDR3 protein is CASSSNSDGYTF. CDR3 coding DNA: TGTGCCAGCAGCTCAAATTCGGATGGCTACACCTTC.

By sample fraction, this clonotype is medium-sized. The chain carries TRBV9 and TRBJ2-3; D is ambiguous. CDR1 is SGDLS and CDR2 is YYNGEE in the germline V gene. V lost 2 bases and J lost 6, with 10 bases in between. The CDR3 covers 13 residues. The CDR3 DNA follows: TGTGCCAGCAGCGTCCTCGGCCGTGATACGCAGTATTTT. Encoded protein: CASSVLGRDTQYF.

V usage is TRBV20-1 and J usage is TRBJ1-2; D is undetermined. Germline V lookup: CDR1 DFQATT, CDR2 SNEGSKA (reference sequence). The CDR3 spans 12 residues. The V end lost 1 base, the J end lost 3 bases, and 6 bases lay between the germline ends. The chain's CDR3 is CSARVVYYGYTF. CDR3 coding DNA: TGCAGTGCTAGAGTAGTCTACTATGGCTACACCTTC.

This clonotype was observed once. The chain couples TRBV2 to TRBJ2-5; D is uncertain. Germline CDR1 SNHLY, CDR2 FYNNEI. The CDR3 runs to 13 residues. V was cut by 1 base and J by 4 bases, with 7 bases left in between. The CDR3 nucleotides are TGTGCCAGCAGTGAAGTCGTCGGAGAGACCCAGTACTTC. Protein sequence: CASSEVVGETQYF. Full variable domain (missing parts from reference TRBV2 and TRBJ2-5): EPEVTQTPSHQVTQMGQEVILRCVPISNHLYFYWYRQILGQKVEFLVSFYNNEISEKSEIFDDQFSVERPDGSNFTLKIRSTKLEDSAMYFCASSEVVGETQYFGPGTRLLVL.

This clonotype was found many times. CDR3: CASSNLGLAGQETQYF. The DNA for the CDR3 is TGTGCCAGCAGTAACCTAGGACTAGCGGGCCAAGAGACCCAGTACTTC. This sequence joins TRBV28 and TRBJ2-5, with 11 bases lining up with TRBD2. The germline CDR1 and CDR2 sequences are MDHEN and SYDVKM. Unmatched junction bases numbered 6, after V lost 5 bases and J lost 1 base. The CDR3 runs to 16 residues.

Ten or more counts support this clonotype. The chain uses TRBV3-1 and TRBJ1-6, with D unresolved. The V gene lost 5 bases and the J gene lost 6 bases, with 8 bases spanning the gap. Per the germline V gene, CDR1 is LGHDT and CDR2 is YNNKEL (reference sequence). The CDR3 has 13 amino acids. The CDR3 coding sequence is TGTGCCAGCAGCAACAGCGCTAATTCACCCCTCCACTTT. Protein sequence: CASSNSANSPLHF.

This clonotype is a singleton in its sample. Since a much larger clone is just one base distant, this may be a read error. The conserved closing phenylalanine or tryptophan is absent in this CDR3, likely reflecting a read error. The V call is TRBV27, the J call TRBJ2-7, with 8 bases lining up with TRBD2. CDR1 and CDR2 from the germline V gene are MNHEY and SMNVEV (reference sequence). CDR3 length equals 16 residues. Trimming took 5 bases from V and 4 from J; bases not matched to a gene: 13. CDR3 sequence reads: CASSEEGLGGFYEQYL. CDR3 in DNA: TGTGCCAGCAGTGAAGAGGGACTAGGTGGGTTTTACGAGCAGTACCTC.

This clonotype was picked up many times. The chain couples TRBV6-5 to TRBJ2-7, with 9 bases aligning to TRBD1. Germline V CDR1 and CDR2: MNHEY, SVGAGI. The CDR3 extends over 14 amino acids. The V gene end was trimmed by 4 bases and the J gene end by 3 bases; junction bases not matched to a gene: 4. CDR3 amino acids: CASSLRTGVYEQYF. The CDR3 DNA is TGTGCCAGCAGTTTGAGGACAGGGGTCTACGAGCAGTACTTC.

This chain uses TRBV6-5 with TRBJ2-7, with 7 bases matching TRBD2. The CDR3 is made up of 14 amino acids. V dropped 3 bases and J dropped 1; count of bases not matched to a gene: 3. CDR1 is MNHEY, CDR2 SVGAGI, per germline. CDR3 residues: CASSYEGGSYEQYF. The CDR3 nucleotides read TGTGCCAGCAGTTATGAGGGAGGGTCCTACGAGCAGTACTTC.

The V gene is TRBV10-2, the J gene TRBJ2-7; 10 positions agree with TRBD1. The CDR3 length is 15 residues. V shed 3 bases and J 5 bases; nucleotides not matched to a gene: 7. Germline CDR1 is WSHSY and CDR2 is SAAADI. CDR3 in DNA: TGCGCCAGCAGTGATTCGGGACAGGGGTTCGACGAGCAGTACTTC. Translating gives CASSDSGQGFDEQYF.

This clonotype was recorded many times. The rearrangement links TRBV6-1 to TRBJ1-2; possible D gene TRBD1, 5 bases. V lost 0 bases to trimming and J lost 0 bases, with 11 bases between them. The CDR3 totals 16 residues. The germline V gene encodes CDR1 MNHNS and CDR2 SASEGT. CDR3 region: CASSEAVGAANYGYTF. For the CDR3, the DNA is TGTGCCAGCAGTGAAGCGGTCGGGGCAGCTAACTATGGCTACACCTTC.

This clonotype was seen more than once but under ten times. The V gene is TRBV7-6, the J gene TRBJ2-5, with D tentatively TRBD2 (5 bases). V lost 2 bases and J lost 4, with 14 bases in between. CDR1 SGHVS and CDR2 FNYEAQ come from the germline V gene. This CDR3 region has 15 residues. The CDR3, as DNA: TGTGCCAGCAGCTTACGCCAGCGGAGAACAGAGACCCAGTACTTC. Amino acids: CASSLRQRRTETQYF.

This clonotype was counted at least ten times. The rearrangement joins TRBV28 to TRBJ2-7; no firm D call. The V end lost 8 bases, the J end lost 1 base, and 3 bases lay between the germline ends. The CDR3 sequence is 10 residues long. The germline CDR1 and CDR2 sequences are MDHEN and SYDVKM. This CDR3 is CASGSYEQYF. The CDR3 DNA follows: TGTGCCAGCGGATCCTACGAGCAGTACTTC.

This clonotype was counted ten times or more. V gene TRBV3-1 combines with J gene TRBJ2-3; D gene ambiguous. Germline assignment: CDR1 LGHDT and CDR2 YNNKEL (reference sequence). CDR3 size: 11 residues. The V gene lost 3 bases and the J gene lost 7 bases, with 5 bases spanning the gap. The CDR3 nucleotides read TGTGCCAGCAGCCACTCTAATACGCAGTATTTT. This translates into CASSHSNTQYF.

This clonotype came up many times. The chain carries TRBV9 and TRBJ2-5; 8 positions match TRBD2. This CDR3 is built from 14 residues. CDR1 and CDR2 from the germline V gene are SGDLS and YYNGEE. V dropped 4 bases and J dropped 5; count of bases not matched to a gene: 7. CDR3 loop: CASSSGTSRETQYF. In DNA form, the CDR3 reads TGTGCCAGCAGCTCAGGGACTAGTCGGGAGACCCAGTACTTC.

Many counts were recorded for this clonotype. The chain carries TRBV20-1 and TRBJ2-3; 9 bases are a match to TRBD2. This CDR3 contains 14 residues. The V and J ends lost 5 bases and 4 bases, in that order; junction bases with no gene match: 7. Germline V gene data show CDR1 as DFQATT and CDR2 as SNEGSKA (reference sequence). CDR3 DNA: TGCAGTGCTCGTAGCGGGAGTCGGGCAGATACGCAGTATTTT. Translating gives CSARSGSRADTQYF.

This clonotype was seen a handful of times. The chain has TRBV3-1 and TRBJ2-7; perhaps D is TRBD1 or TRBD2 (5 bases each). V lost 4 bases to trimming and J lost 5 bases, with 12 bases between them. The CDR3 totals 13 residues. Looked up from germline, CDR1 is LGHDT and CDR2 is YNNKEL (reference sequence). The CDR3, as DNA: TGTGCCAGCAGCCCAGGGAGAAGCCACGAGCAGTACTTC. Translation: CASSPGRSHEQYF.

This clonotype was recorded at least ten times. CDR3 in DNA: TGTGCCAGCAGTTTGAACAGGGATGGCTACACCTTC. Amino acids: CASSLNRDGYTF. V is TRBV28 and J is TRBJ1-2, with a tentative D call TRBD1 (6 bases). From germline, CDR1 is MDHEN and CDR2 SYDVKM. The CDR3 length is 12 residues. Deletions cut 3 bases from V and 6 bases from J, with 8 bases between.